This T cell receptor (beta chain) stems from a study of blood T cell repertoires in COVID-19. Enrolled through a virtual design, the participants were between 18 and 89 years of age and came from about two dozen US areas. Participants had their cohort set by participant-reported clinical history. Authors' processing steps: Amplifying reference gene primers gave estimates of nucleated cell counts. The data were produced by immunoSEQ multiplex PCR, yet TCRdb's version contains in-frame clones alone and is incomplete. V, J and clone size are taken as reported in that table, and D and trimming were inferred from the DNA itself. The profile shows approximately 200,000 clones, about four fifths of them singletons. Germline V gene lookup returns CDR1 GTSNPN and CDR2 SVGIG (reference sequence). The CDR3 covers 15 residues. The V and J ends lost 7 bases and 2 bases respectively, with 19 bases between them.

The material sequenced was PBMCs or T cells enriched from blood (not recorded which). This chain links TRBV30 with TRBJ2-3; maybe TRBD1 (5 bases). The receptor's source is a woman aged 40 to 55 with acute COVID-19. In DNA form, the CDR3 reads TGTGCCTATTCGATGTTGGGGCTTCCCACAGATACGCAGTATTTT. Translation: CAYSMLGLPTDTQYF.